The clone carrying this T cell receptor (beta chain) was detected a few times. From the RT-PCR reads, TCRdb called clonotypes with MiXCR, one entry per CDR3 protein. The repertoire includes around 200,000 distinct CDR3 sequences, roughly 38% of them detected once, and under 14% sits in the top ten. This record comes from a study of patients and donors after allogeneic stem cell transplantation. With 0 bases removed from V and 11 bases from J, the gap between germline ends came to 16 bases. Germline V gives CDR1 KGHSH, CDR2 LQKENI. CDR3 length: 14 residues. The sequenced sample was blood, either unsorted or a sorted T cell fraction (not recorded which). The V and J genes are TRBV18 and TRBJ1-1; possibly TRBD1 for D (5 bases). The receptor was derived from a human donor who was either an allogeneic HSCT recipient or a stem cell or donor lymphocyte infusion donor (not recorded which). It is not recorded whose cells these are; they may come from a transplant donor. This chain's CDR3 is CASSPPGRPSQAFF. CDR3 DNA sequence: TGTGCCAGCTCACCACCGGGGCGCCCTAGTCAGGCTTTCTTT.